One and the same sample provided the 21 T cell receptor beta chains below, sequenced in a study of OX40 agonist ivuxolimab in advanced cancers. The protocol was immunoSEQ multiplex PCR, while the TCRdb copy is restricted to in-frame clones and leaves out a portion. Here the sample spans tens of thousands of clones, 84% being singletons. Sequenced here: CD4+ or CD8+ T cells sorted from blood, sampled in a trial of the OX40 agonist ivuxolimab. These receptors originate from an adult with an advanced solid tumor such as melanoma, head and neck, liver or kidney cancer.

V and J are TRBV28 and TRBJ1-4; possibly TRBD1 for D (5 bases). The CDR3 length is 15 residues. CDR1 MDHEN and CDR2 SYDVKM come from the germline V gene. V dropped 6 bases and J dropped 4 bases, with 15 bases sitting between them. The CDR3 region is CASRSAGLRNEKLFF. The CDR3 DNA sequence: TGTGCCAGCAGGTCTGCGGGACTCCGTAATGAAAAACTGTTTTTT.

This clone was observed a few times. Compared with germline, one end of the junction differs, possibly owing to a read error. The rearrangement uses TRBV4-2 and TRBJ1-2; TRBD1 is a possible D gene (6 bases). The CDR3 runs to 13 residues. From germline, CDR1 is LGHNA and CDR2 YNFKEQ. CDR3: CASSQVQGHGGHF. For the CDR3, the DNA is TGTGCCAGCAGCCAAGTGCAGGGGCATGGGGGCCACTTC.

The chain uses TRBV7-2 and TRBJ2-5, with 10 bases lining up with TRBD2. V lost 3 bases to trimming and J lost 5 bases; unmatched junction nucleotides: 6. Germline V CDR1 and CDR2: SGHTA, FQGNSA. The CDR3 totals 15 residues. The CDR3 bases are TGTGCCAGCAGCTTTGGGCTAGCGGGAGCGGAGACCCAGTACTTC. Amino acid sequence: CASSFGLAGAETQYF.

This clone was seen more than once but under ten times. This chain joins TRBV9 and TRBJ1-6; 8 positions agree with TRBD1. V shed 4 bases, J shed 6 bases, and the junction held 6 bases outside the gene matches. Germline V gene lookup returns CDR1 SGDLS and CDR2 YYNGEE. CDR3 size: 15 residues. The CDR3 bases are TGTGCCAGCAGCTTCGGACAGGGCCGTAATTCACCCCTCCACTTT. Translation: CASSFGQGRNSPLHF. Filled out from reference TRBV9 and TRBJ1-6, the complete variable domain reads DSGVTQTPKHLITATGQRVTLRCSPRSGDLSVYWYQQSLDQGLQFLIQYYNGEERAKGNILERFSAQQFPDLHSELNLSSLELGDSALYFCASSFGQGRNSPLHFGNGTRLTVT.

The chain uses TRBV19 and TRBJ2-3; 8 bases map to TRBD2. Trimming removed 7 bases from V and 4 bases from J; junction bases left unmatched: 7. The CDR3 has 14 amino acids. Per germline, CDR1 LNHDA and CDR2 SQIVND (reference sequence). CDR3 sequence: CASKSLAGADTQYF. CDR3 DNA: TGTGCCAGTAAGAGTCTAGCGGGTGCAGATACGCAGTATTTT.

The rearrangement links TRBV18 to TRBJ1-2; D is uncertain. The CDR3 length is 15 residues. The ends were cut back, 8 bases at V and 3 bases at J, with 19 bases in the middle. In germline, CDR1 is KGHSH, CDR2 LQKENI. CDR3 DNA: TGTGCCAGCCAAAAACCGGGAGCGACGGACTATGGCTACACCTTC. Protein product: CASQKPGATDYGYTF.

The rearrangement uses TRBV7-9 and TRBJ2-2; TRBD1 agrees at 7 bases. The CDR3 loop spans 14 amino acids. The germline V gene has CDR1 SEHNR and CDR2 FQNEAQ (reference sequence). Germline trimming cut 3 bases from V and 7 bases from J; bases unmatched to any gene: 5. This chain's CDR3 is CASSFTGAFGELFF. DNA of the CDR3: TGTGCCAGCAGCTTTACAGGGGCCTTCGGGGAGCTGTTTTTT. The whole variable domain, filled in from reference TRBV7-9 and TRBJ2-2, reads DTGVSQNPRHKITKRGQNVTFRCDPISEHNRLYWYRQTLGQGPEFLTYFQNEAQLEKSRLLSDRFSAERPKGSFSTLEIQRTEQGDSAMYLCASSFTGAFGELFFGEGSRLTVL.

V is TRBV5-4 and J is TRBJ2-3, with 7 bases that match TRBD2. In germline, CDR1 is SGHNT, CDR2 YYREEE (reference sequence). The CDR3 sequence is 17 residues long. V lost 0 bases and J lost 2; bases outside the gene matches: 9. The DNA of the CDR3 is TGTGCCAGCAGCTTGGACCCTAGCGGTTACCCCACAGATACGCAGTATTTT. Amino acid sequence: CASSLDPSGYPTDTQYF.

The V call is TRBV7-2, the J call TRBJ2-7; 11 bases fit TRBD1. Unmatched junction bases numbered 1, after V lost 3 bases and J lost 3 bases. This CDR3 comprises 14 residues. CDR1 and CDR2 (germline): SGHTA, FQGNSA. CDR3 DNA sequence: TGTGCCAGCAGCTTCGGGACAGGGGGCTACGAGCAGTACGTC. Translated: CASSFGTGGYEQYV.

The chain has TRBV2 and TRBJ2-2; 8 bases are shared with TRBD2. The CDR3 has 14 residues. Per germline, CDR1 SNHLY and CDR2 FYNNEI. Trimming removed 8 bases from V and 11 bases from J; junction bases left unmatched: 13. CDR3 in amino acids: CASHEAGAPSELFF. CDR3 sequence (DNA): TGTGCCAGCCACGAAGCGGGGGCCCCCTCTGAGCTGTTTTTT.

This clone was seen a single time. The gene calls are TRBV19 and TRBJ2-1, with 8 positions matching TRBD2. This CDR3 region has 15 residues. V shed 2 bases and J 10 bases; nucleotides not matched to a gene: 10. The germline CDR1 and CDR2 sequences are LNHDA and SQIVND (reference sequence). The CDR3 reads CASSIIWTSPSEQFF. The CDR3 coding sequence is TGTGCCAGTAGTATAATATGGACTAGCCCTTCGGAGCAGTTCTTC.

CDR3 in amino acids: CASSFRDSRYEQYF. The CDR3 DNA reads as TGTGCCAGCAGTTTCCGGGACAGCCGCTACGAGCAGTACTTC. This chain joins TRBV6-5 and TRBJ2-7; 7 bases align to TRBD1. CDR3 length: 14 amino acids. With 4 bases clipped from V and 3 bases from J, the junction kept 6 bases outside the gene matches. CDR1 is MNHEY, CDR2 SVGAGI, per germline.

The chain recombines TRBV5-4 with TRBJ2-5; 12 bases fit TRBD2. V gave up 0 bases and J gave up 4 bases; unmatched junction bases: 16. The CDR3 has 20 residues. Germline lookup yields CDR1 SGHNT and CDR2 YYREEE (reference sequence). This CDR3 reads CASSLAGGLAGYLRAETQYF. CDR3 DNA sequence: TGTGCCAGCAGCTTGGCCGGTGGACTAGCGGGATACTTACGGGCAGAGACCCAGTACTTC.

CDR3: CASSLSLLRREKLFF. CDR3 in DNA: TGTGCCAGCAGTTTATCTCTGCTCCGACGCGAAAAACTGTTTTTT. The V call is TRBV28, the J call TRBJ1-4; no clear D gene. Trimming took off 1 base at V and 8 bases at J, with 14 bases between the two ends. The CDR3 consists of 15 residues. The germline CDR1 and CDR2 sequences are MDHEN and SYDVKM.

The chain couples TRBV19 to TRBJ1-6; maybe TRBD1 (5 bases). Germline CDR1 and CDR2: LNHDA and SQIVND (reference sequence). The V and J ends lost 3 bases and 9 bases respectively, with 21 bases between them. CDR3 length: 17 residues. CDR3 DNA sequence: TGTGCCAGTAGTATCCTGGCTCGCGAGGGAACAGGTTCACCCCTCCACTTT. Residues: CASSILAREGTGSPLHF.

V gene TRBV27 combines with J gene TRBJ2-6; D is ambiguous. Per germline, CDR1 MNHEY and CDR2 SMNVEV (reference sequence). There are 17 residues in the CDR3. Trimming took 10 bases from V and 1 from J, leaving 20 bases between them. The CDR3 sequence: CATTNPNSASGANVLTF. DNA of the CDR3: TGTGCCACCACGAACCCCAACAGCGCGTCTGGGGCCAACGTCCTGACTTTC.

This clone is a singleton in its sample. The V and J genes are TRBV7-2 and TRBJ1-5, with D perhaps TRBD1 (5 bases). Germline-derived CDR1 and CDR2 are SGHTA and FQGNSA. Trimming pared 6 bases from V and 0 bases from J, leaving 12 bases between. This CDR3 has 15 residues. The chain's CDR3 is CASRLDSYSNQPQHF. For the CDR3, the DNA is TGTGCCAGCAGACTAGACAGCTATAGCAATCAGCCCCAGCATTTT.

The J gene is TRBJ1-2, the V gene TRBV4-2; D gene uncertain. Trimming removed 1 base from V and 3 bases from J, with 6 bases in between. The CDR3 extends over 13 amino acids. CDR1 is LGHNA and CDR2 is YNFKEQ in the germline V gene. The CDR3 reads CASSQAGDYGYTF. The CDR3 nucleotides are TGTGCCAGCAGCCAAGCGGGTGACTATGGCTACACCTTC.

V usage is TRBV7-2 and J usage is TRBJ2-5; 14 bases agree with TRBD2. This CDR3 is built from 16 residues. Germline V gene data show CDR1 as SGHTA and CDR2 as FQGNSA. CDR3: CAGTSGSPARQETQYF. CDR3 coding DNA: TGTGCAGGGACTAGCGGGAGTCCTGCAAGACAAGAGACCCAGTACTTC.

V is TRBV5-1 and J is TRBJ2-5; the match to TRBD2 covers 10 bases. The J call may be faulty, since TRBJ2-7 better matches the DNA end. The CDR3 spans 15 residues. Germline CDR1 SGHRS, CDR2 YFSETQ. DNA for the CDR3: TGCGCCAGCAGCTTCTTAGCGGGAGGCCTGGACGAGCAGTACTTC. Translating gives CASSFLAGGLDEQYF.

CDR3 protein: CASSSRGAQETQYF. The DNA of the CDR3 is TGTGCCAGCAGTTCGCGGGGGGCCCAAGAGACCCAGTACTTC. J is TRBJ2-5 and V is TRBV28, with TRBD2 matching over 8 bases. This CDR3 is built from 14 residues. CDR1 and CDR2 from the germline V gene are MDHEN and SYDVKM. Unmatched junction bases numbered 2, after V lost 4 bases and J lost 1 base.